The clone carrying this T cell receptor beta chain showed up just a few times. The antigen remains unidentified. The data were obtained in a study of chemoradiotherapy in HPV16-positive cancers. Findings and limits, study-wide: HPV-responsive T-cell expansion during chemoradiotherapy was linked to improved recurrence-free survival in HPV16-positive patients. Candidate HPV-specific clones and E7-related TCR motifs grew in tumor during treatment. The functional HPV-specific definition rests on just two HPV16-positive patients.

Clones were read by immunoSEQ multiplex PCR, and TCRdb kept only the in-frame ones, dropping some. The data hold approximately 52,000 clones, with under 95% observed a single time. The sequencing used blood, collected from a patient who underwent chemoradiotherapy. The receptor was derived from a human donor with HPV-associated anogenital cancer.

In nucleotides, the CDR3 is TGTGCCAGCAGTAGGCAGTTGAACACTGAAGCTTTCTTT. Translated, it gives CASSRQLNTEAFF. V gene TRBV6-6 combines with J gene TRBJ1-1; D remains ambiguous. V was trimmed by 5 bases and J by 0 bases, leaving 7 bases between them. There are 13 residues in the CDR3. The germline V gene has CDR1 MNHNY and CDR2 SVGAGI (reference sequence).